The clone carrying this T cell receptor (beta chain) appeared a few times. This specimen comes from a study of radiation and T cells in renal cell carcinoma. About the study: Nephrectomy followed 15 Gy stereotactic body radiation by 4 weeks.

Germline lookup yields CDR1 SQVTM and CDR2 ANQGSEA. J lost 4 bases, V lost 6 bases, and 12 bases had no gene match. The CDR3 runs to 15 residues. The time point is: baseline pretreatment blood. Treatment denoted: 15 Gy SBRT to primary tumor, nephrectomy 4 weeks later. This renal cell carcinoma was of the clear cell type. The protocol was immunoSEQ multiplex PCR, while the TCRdb copy is restricted to in-frame clones and leaves out a portion. The sample yields tens of thousands of clones, roughly 84% seen once. The rearrangement links TRBV29-1 to TRBJ2-1; 7 bases agree with TRBD1. The sample in question was blood, obtained from a patient whose treatment included radiotherapy and nephrectomy. This clonotype was obtained from an older woman with renal cell carcinoma. CDR3: CSVPPRRGFYNEQFF. CDR3 DNA sequence: TGCAGCGTCCCCCCCCGCAGGGGGTTTTACAATGAGCAGTTCTTC.